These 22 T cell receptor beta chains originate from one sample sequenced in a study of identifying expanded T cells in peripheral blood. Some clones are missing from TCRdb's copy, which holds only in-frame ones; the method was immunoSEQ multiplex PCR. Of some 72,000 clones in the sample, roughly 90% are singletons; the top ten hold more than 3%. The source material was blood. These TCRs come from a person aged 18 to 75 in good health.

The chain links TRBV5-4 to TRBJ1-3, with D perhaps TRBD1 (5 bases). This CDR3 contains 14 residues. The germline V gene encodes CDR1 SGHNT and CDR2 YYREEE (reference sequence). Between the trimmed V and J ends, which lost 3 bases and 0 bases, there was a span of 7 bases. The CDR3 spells CASSSGSSGNTIYF. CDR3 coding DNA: TGTGCCAGCAGCTCAGGGAGCTCTGGAAACACCATATATTTT.

CDR3 DNA sequence: TGCAGCGTGAGAAGCGGGAATCTGGACGAGCAGTACTTC. Translating gives CSVRSGNLDEQYF. The chain employs TRBV29-1 and TRBJ2-7; 7 nucleotides line up with TRBD2. The V and J ends lost 6 bases and 5 bases, in that order; junction bases with no gene match: 10. The CDR3 runs 13 residues. CDR1 and CDR2 from the germline V gene are SQVTM and ANQGSEA.

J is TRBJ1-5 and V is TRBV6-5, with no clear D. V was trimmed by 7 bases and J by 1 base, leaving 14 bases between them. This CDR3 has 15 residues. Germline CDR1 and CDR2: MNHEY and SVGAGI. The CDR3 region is CASTGKTRSNQPQHF. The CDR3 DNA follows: TGTGCCAGCACAGGTAAGACCAGGAGCAATCAGCCCCAGCATTTT.

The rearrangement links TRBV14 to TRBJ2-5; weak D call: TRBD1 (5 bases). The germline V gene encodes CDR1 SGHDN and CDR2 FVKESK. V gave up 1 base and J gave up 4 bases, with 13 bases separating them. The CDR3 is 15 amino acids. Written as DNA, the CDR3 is TGTGCCAGCAGCCAAGTCAAGGGCCAGGGAGAGACCCAGTACTTC. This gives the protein CASSQVKGQGETQYF.

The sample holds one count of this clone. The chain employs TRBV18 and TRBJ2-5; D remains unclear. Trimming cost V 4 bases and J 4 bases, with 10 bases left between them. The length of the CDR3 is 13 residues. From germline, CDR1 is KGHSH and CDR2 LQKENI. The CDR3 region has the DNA TGTGCCAGCTCACTTGACATGATAGAGACCCAGTACTTC. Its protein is CASSLDMIETQYF.

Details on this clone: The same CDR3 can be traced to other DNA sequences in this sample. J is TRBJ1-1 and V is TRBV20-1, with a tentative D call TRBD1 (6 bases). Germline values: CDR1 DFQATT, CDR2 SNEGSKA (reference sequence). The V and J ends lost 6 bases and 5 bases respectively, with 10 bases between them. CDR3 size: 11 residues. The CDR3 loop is CSASRGTEAFF. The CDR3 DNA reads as TGCAGTGCAAGCAGGGGTACTGAAGCTTTCTTT.

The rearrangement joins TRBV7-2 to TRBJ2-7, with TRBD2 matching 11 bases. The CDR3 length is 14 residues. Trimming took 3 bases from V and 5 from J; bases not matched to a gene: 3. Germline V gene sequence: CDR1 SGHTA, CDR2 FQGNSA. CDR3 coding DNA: TGTGCCAGCAGCTTCACTAGCGGGAGTGACGAGCAGTACTTC. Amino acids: CASSFTSGSDEQYF.

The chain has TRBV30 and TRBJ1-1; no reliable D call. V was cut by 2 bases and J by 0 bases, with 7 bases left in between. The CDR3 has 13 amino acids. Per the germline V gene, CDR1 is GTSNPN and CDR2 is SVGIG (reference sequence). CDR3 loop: CAWSPTLNTEAFF. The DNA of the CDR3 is TGTGCCTGGAGTCCGACCTTGAACACTGAAGCTTTCTTT.

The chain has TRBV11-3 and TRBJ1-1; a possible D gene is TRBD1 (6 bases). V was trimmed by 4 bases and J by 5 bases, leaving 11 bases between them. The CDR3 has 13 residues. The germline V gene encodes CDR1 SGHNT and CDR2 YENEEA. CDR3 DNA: TGTGCCAGCAGCTCAGAGACAGGAACTGAAGCTTTCTTT. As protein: CASSSETGTEAFF. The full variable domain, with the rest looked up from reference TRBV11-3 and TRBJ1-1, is EAGVVQSPRYKIIEKKQPVAFWCNPISGHNTLYWYLQNLGQGPELLIRYENEEAVDDSQLPKDRFSAERLKGVDSTLKIQPAELGDSAVYLCASSSETGTEAFFGQGTRLTVV.

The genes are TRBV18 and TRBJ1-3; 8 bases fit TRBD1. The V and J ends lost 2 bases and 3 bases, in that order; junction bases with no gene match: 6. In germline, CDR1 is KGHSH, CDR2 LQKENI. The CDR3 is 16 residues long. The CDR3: CASSPRTGGVGNTIYF. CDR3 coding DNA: TGTGCCAGCTCACCAAGAACAGGGGGAGTTGGAAACACCATATATTTT.

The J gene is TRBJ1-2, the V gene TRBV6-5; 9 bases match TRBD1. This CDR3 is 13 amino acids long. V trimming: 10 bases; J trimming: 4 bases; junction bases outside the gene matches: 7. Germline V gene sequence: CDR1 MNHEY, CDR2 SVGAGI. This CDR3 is CATWTGVLYGYTF. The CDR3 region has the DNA TGTGCCACGTGGACAGGGGTTCTCTATGGCTACACCTTC.

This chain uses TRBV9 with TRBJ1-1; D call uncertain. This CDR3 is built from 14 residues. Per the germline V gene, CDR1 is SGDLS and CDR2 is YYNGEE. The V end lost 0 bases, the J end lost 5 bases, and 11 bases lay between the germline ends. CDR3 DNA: TGTGCCAGCAGCGTAGGGAATCGGGAAACTGAAGCTTTCTTT. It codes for CASSVGNRETEAFF.

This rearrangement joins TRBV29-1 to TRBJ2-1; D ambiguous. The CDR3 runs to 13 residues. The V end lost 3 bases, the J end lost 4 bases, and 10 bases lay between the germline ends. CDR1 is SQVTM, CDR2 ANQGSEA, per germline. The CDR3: CSVDGRFYNEQFF. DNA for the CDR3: TGCAGCGTTGACGGTAGGTTTTACAATGAGCAGTTCTTC.

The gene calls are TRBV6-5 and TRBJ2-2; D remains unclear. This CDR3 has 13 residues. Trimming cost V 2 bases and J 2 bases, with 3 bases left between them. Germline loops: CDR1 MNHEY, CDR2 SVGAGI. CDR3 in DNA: TGTGCCAGCAGTTACCCTAACACCGGGGAGCTGTTTTTT. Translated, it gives CASSYPNTGELFF.

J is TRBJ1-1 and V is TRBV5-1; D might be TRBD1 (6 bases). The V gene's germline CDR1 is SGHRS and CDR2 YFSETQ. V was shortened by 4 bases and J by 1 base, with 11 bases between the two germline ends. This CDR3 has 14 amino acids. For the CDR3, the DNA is TGCGCCAGCAGCCCCGGAGGGGGGAACACTGAAGCTTTCTTT. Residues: CASSPGGGNTEAFF.

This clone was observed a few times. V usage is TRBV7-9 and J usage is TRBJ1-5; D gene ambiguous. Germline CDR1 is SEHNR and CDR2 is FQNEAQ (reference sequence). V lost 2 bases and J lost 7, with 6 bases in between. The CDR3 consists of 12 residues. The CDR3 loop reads CASSLRGQPQHF. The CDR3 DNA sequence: TGTGCCAGCAGCTTACGAGGACAGCCCCAGCATTTT.

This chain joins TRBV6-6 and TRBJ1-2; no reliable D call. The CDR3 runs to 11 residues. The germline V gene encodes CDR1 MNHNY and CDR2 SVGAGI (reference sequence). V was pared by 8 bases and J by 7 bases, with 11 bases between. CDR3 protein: CASWGVGGYTF. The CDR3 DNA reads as TGTGCCAGCTGGGGTGTGGGTGGCTACACCTTC.

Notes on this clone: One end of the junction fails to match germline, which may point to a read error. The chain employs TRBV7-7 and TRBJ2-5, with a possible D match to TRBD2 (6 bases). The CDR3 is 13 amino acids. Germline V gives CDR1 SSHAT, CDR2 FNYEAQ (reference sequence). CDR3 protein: CASSFGGGETQYF. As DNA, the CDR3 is TGTGCTAGCAGCTTCGGGGGAGGAGAGACCCAGTACTTC.

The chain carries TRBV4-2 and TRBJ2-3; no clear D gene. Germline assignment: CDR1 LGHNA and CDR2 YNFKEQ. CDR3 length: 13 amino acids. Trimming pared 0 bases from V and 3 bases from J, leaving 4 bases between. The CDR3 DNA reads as TGTGCCAGCAGCCAAGAGAGGACAGATACGCAGTATTTT. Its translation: CASSQERTDTQYF.

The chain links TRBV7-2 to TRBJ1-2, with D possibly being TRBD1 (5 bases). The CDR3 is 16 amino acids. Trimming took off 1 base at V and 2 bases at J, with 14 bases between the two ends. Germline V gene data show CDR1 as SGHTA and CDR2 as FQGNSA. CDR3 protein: CASSLDLSRQNYGYTF. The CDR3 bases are TGTGCCAGCAGCTTAGATCTTAGTAGACAGAACTATGGCTACACCTTC.

This chain's CDR3 is CASSKRVLASADTQYF. In DNA form, the CDR3 reads TGTGCCAGCAGCAAACGAGTACTAGCGTCTGCAGATACGCAGTATTTT. The chain uses TRBV21-1 and TRBJ2-3; the D call TRBD2 from the table was never checked on the DNA. TRBV21-1 corresponds to a pseudogene. The CDR3 loop spans 16 amino acids.

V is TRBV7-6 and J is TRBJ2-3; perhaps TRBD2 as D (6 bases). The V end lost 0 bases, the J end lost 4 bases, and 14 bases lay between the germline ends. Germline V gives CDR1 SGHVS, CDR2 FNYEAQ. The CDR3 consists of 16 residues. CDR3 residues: CASSLAKTSFSDTQYF. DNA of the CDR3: TGTGCCAGCAGCTTAGCGAAGACTAGTTTTTCAGATACGCAGTATTTT.